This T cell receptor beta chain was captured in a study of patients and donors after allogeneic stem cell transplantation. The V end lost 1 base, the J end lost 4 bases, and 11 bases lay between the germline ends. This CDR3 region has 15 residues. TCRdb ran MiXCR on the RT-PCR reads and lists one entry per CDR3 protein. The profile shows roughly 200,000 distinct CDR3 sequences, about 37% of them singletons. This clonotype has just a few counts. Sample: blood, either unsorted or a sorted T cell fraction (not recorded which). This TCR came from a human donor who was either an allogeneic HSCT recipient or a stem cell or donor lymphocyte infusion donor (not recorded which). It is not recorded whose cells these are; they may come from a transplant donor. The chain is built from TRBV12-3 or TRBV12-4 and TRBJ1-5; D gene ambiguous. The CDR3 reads CASSLGEQRNQPQHF. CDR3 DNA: TGTGCCAGCAGTTTAGGTGAACAACGTAATCAGCCCCAGCATTTT.